These T cell receptor beta chains were read from a single sample in a study of blood T cells in healthy people across ages. TCRdb independently ran MiXCR on the 5' RACE reads; one entry per CDR3 protein. The sample shows 1.5 million to 1.9 million distinct CDR3 sequences, approximately 39% of them seen only once. The sample was blood. Receptor source: a woman between 18 and 29 years old in good health. Both conserved end residues are part of each CDR3. Fields, in order: V gene, D gene, J gene, clone size, CDR3 protein, CDR3 DNA. A D gene is named only where the DNA matches it firmly. Clone size appears in some rows only: once, few, many, or a class for an expanded clone.

TRBV6-6	TRBD1	TRBJ1-1	few	CASSPGGGWTEAFF	TGTGCCAGCAGTCCAGGGGGCGGTTGGACTGAAGCTTTCTTT
TRBV14	.	TRBJ1-6	.	CAGSQNLRDGINSPLHF	TGTGCCGGCAGCCAAAACCTCAGGGACGGGATCAACTCACCCCTCCACTTT
TRBV3-1	.	TRBJ2-1	.	CASSHLSMEQFF	TGTGCTAGCAGCCACCTATCAATGGAGCAGTTCTTC
TRBV6-6	TRBD2	TRBJ2-5	few	CASSYPTSGGYNEQYF	TGTGCCAGCAGTTACCCTACTAGCGGGGGGTACAATGAGCAGTACTTC
TRBV27	.	TRBJ2-4	few	CASSLSGALAAAKNIQYF	TGTGCCAGCAGTTTATCGGGGGCCTTGGCAGCAGCCAAAAACATTCAGTACTTC
TRBV18	TRBD2	TRBJ2-1	.	CASSPSSGGSYNEQFF	TGTGCCAGCTCACCTTCTAGCGGGGGCTCCTACAATGAGCAGTTCTTC
TRBV12-3/TRBV12-4	TRBD1	TRBJ2-7	few	CASSLGRTGGAYEQYF	TGTGCCAGCAGTTTAGGGAGGACAGGTGGGGCGTACGAGCAGTACTTC
TRBV21-1	.	TRBJ1-2	.	CASSKEDGYGYTF	TGTGCCAGCAGCAAAGAAGACGGCTATGGCTACACCTTC
TRBV9	.	TRBJ2-1	.	CASSVGSGTINEQFF	TGTGCCAGCAGCGTAGGATCTGGGACGATCAATGAGCAGTTCTTC
TRBV3-1	TRBD2	TRBJ2-1	few	CASRPEIAGGHDEQFF	TGTGCCAGCAGGCCTGAAATAGCGGGGGGGCACGATGAGCAGTTCTTC
TRBV20-1	.	TRBJ1-1	.	CSASSTGMRHTEAFF	TGCAGTGCTAGTAGCACAGGGATGAGGCACACTGAAGCTTTCTTT
TRBV7-9	.	TRBJ1-1	few	CASMAVMNTEAFF	TGTGCCAGCATGGCCGTTATGAACACTGAAGCTTTCTTT
TRBV7-9	TRBD1	TRBJ1-2	.	CASRDSGTEYTF	TGTGCCAGCAGAGATTCCGGGACAGAGTACACCTTC
TRBV30	.	TRBJ2-5	few	CAWSGPGQETQYF	TGTGCCTGGAGTGGGCCGGGCCAAGAGACCCAGTACTTC
TRBV27	TRBD2	TRBJ2-3	.	CANSQLAGVADTQYF	TGTGCCAACAGTCAGCTAGCGGGAGTCGCAGATACGCAGTATTTT
TRBV9	TRBD2	TRBJ2-3	few	CASSVTNLAGTDTQYF	TGTGCCAGCAGCGTCACCAATCTAGCGGGCACAGATACGCAGTATTTT
TRBV20-1	.	TRBJ1-3	.	CSASPNHGQGLGNTIYF	TGCAGTGCTAGCCCAAACCACGGGCAGGGACTTGGAAACACCATATATTTT
TRBV12-3/TRBV12-4	.	TRBJ2-4	.	CASSSGPVGAIQYF	TGTGCCAGCAGTTCGGGCCCGGTCGGAGCCATTCAGTACTTC
TRBV20-1	.	TRBJ1-1	.	CSAGLPPTNTEAFF	TGCAGTGCTGGACTTCCCCCTACGAACACTGAAGCTTTCTTT
TRBV6-6	.	TRBJ2-2	few	CASSYDGRGTGELFF	TGTGCCAGCAGTTACGACGGGAGAGGGACCGGGGAGCTGTTTTTT
TRBV7-8	.	TRBJ2-6	.	CASRRRSYSGANVLTF	TGTGCCAGCAGACGTCGTTCATACTCTGGGGCCAACGTCCTGACTTTC
TRBV12-3/TRBV12-4	.	TRBJ2-1	.	CASSLSKTQFF	TGTGCCAGCAGCCTTTCCAAGACCCAGTTCTTC
TRBV5-1	TRBD1	TRBJ2-1	few	CASSIDRAEQFF	TGCGCCAGCAGCATAGACAGGGCGGAGCAGTTCTTC
TRBV7-2	TRBD2	TRBJ2-7	.	CASSLRIRAGGEQYF	TGTGCCAGCAGCTTACGAATAAGGGCGGGGGGCGAGCAGTACTTC
TRBV7-2	.	TRBJ2-4	.	CASSLAGASNIQYF	TGTGCCAGCAGCTTAGCGGGGGCTTCAAACATTCAGTACTTC
TRBV6-2/TRBV6-3	TRBD1	TRBJ2-1	few	CASSRWDRGNEQFF	TGTGCCAGCAGCCGGTGGGACAGGGGCAATGAGCAGTTCTTC
TRBV9	.	TRBJ1-2	once	CASSVGAITNYGYTF	TGTGCCAGCAGCGTAGGGGCAATTACTAACTATGGCTACACCTTC
TRBV29-1	.	TRBJ1-1	.	CSVSLQGNTEAFF	TGCAGCGTTTCCCTACAGGGGAACACTGAAGCTTTCTTT
TRBV20-1	.	TRBJ2-3	few	CSARLAQSTDTQYF	TGCAGTGCTAGACTAGCGCAGAGCACAGATACGCAGTATTTT
TRBV6-2/TRBV6-3	TRBD1	TRBJ2-7	.	CASSRDSRSYEQYF	TGTGCCAGCAGTCGGGACAGCCGCTCCTACGAGCAGTACTTC
TRBV20-1	.	TRBJ1-5	few	CSARDAGDSNQPQHF	TGCAGTGCTAGAGATGCGGGAGATAGCAATCAGCCCCAGCATTTT
TRBV6-1	.	TRBJ1-6	few	CASTKSNSPLHF	TGTGCCAGCACCAAATCGAATTCACCCCTCCACTTT
TRBV7-9	.	TRBJ1-5	.	CASSLAHGNQPQHF	TGTGCCAGCAGCTTAGCGCATGGGAATCAGCCCCAGCATTTT
TRBV7-2	.	TRBJ2-5	few	CASSYLVLQGETQYF	TGTGCCAGCAGCTACTTGGTCCTCCAGGGGGAGACCCAGTACTTC
TRBV4-3	TRBD1	TRBJ1-2	few	CASSQTPGQTYGYTF	TGCGCCAGCAGCCAAACTCCGGGACAGACCTATGGCTACACCTTC
TRBV20-1	.	TRBJ2-3	.	CSGTGYRYTDTQYF	TGCAGTGGGACCGGGTACAGGTACACAGATACGCAGTATTTT
TRBV13	TRBD2	TRBJ2-1	.	CASSLPGLAGYREQFF	TGTGCCAGCAGCTTACCGGGACTAGCGGGGTACCGTGAGCAGTTCTTC
TRBV29-1	TRBD2	TRBJ2-1	.	CSVELAGDSEETQFF	TGCAGCGTTGAATTAGCGGGAGATTCGGAAGAGACCCAGTTCTTC
TRBV4-1	.	TRBJ1-4	.	CASSQPFEKLFF	TGCGCCAGCAGCCAGCCCTTCGAAAAACTGTTTTTT
TRBV29-1	TRBD2	TRBJ2-7	few	CSASRLAGLREQYF	TGCAGCGCCTCTCGACTAGCGGGTCTCCGCGAGCAGTACTTC
TRBV7-2	.	TRBJ2-7	.	CASSLILTDEQYF	TGTGCCAGCAGCTTAATATTAACGGACGAGCAGTACTTC
TRBV6-6	.	TRBJ1-1	.	CASSYSGTLGTEAFF	TGTGCCAGCAGTTACTCAGGGACATTGGGGACTGAAGCTTTCTTT
TRBV7-9	TRBD2	TRBJ2-3	.	CASSLAAFGGGSPGTQYF	TGTGCCAGCAGCTTAGCAGCTTTCGGCGGGGGGTCCCCTGGTACGCAGTATTTT
TRBV4-1	TRBD1	TRBJ2-3	many	CASSQLAGTGGTDTQYF	TGCGCCAGCAGCCAACTAGCCGGGACAGGGGGCACAGATACGCAGTATTTT
TRBV20-1	TRBD2	TRBJ2-3	.	CSARGRAGGPHTQYF	TGCAGTGCTAGAGGGAGAGCGGGGGGGCCCCATACGCAGTATTTT
TRBV25-1	.	TRBJ2-5	.	CASSVGGGVQETQYF	TGTGCCAGCAGTGTGGGGGGCGGAGTCCAAGAGACCCAGTACTTC
TRBV20-1	TRBD1	TRBJ2-2	few	CSAEHRGNTGELFF	TGCAGTGCTGAACACAGGGGGAACACCGGGGAGCTGTTTTTT
TRBV7-9	.	TRBJ2-3	.	CASSVRGTVIDTQYF	TGTGCCAGCAGTGTGCGCGGGACAGTTATAGATACGCAGTATTTT
TRBV2	.	TRBJ2-7	few	CASSLIGAEQYF	TGTGCCAGCAGCCTGATAGGGGCCGAGCAGTACTTC
TRBV27	.	TRBJ1-1	few	CASSFLGATEAFF	TGTGCCAGCAGTTTTCTGGGCGCGACTGAAGCTTTCTTT
TRBV15	.	TRBJ1-1	.	CATSRDRLNTEAFF	TGTGCCACCAGCAGAGATCGGCTGAACACTGAAGCTTTCTTT
TRBV11-3	TRBD2	TRBJ2-5	.	CASSLRAGGDKTQYF	TGTGCCAGCAGCTTACGTGCGGGGGGGGATAAGACCCAGTACTTC
TRBV20-1	.	TRBJ2-4	.	CSAGSGIQYF	TGCAGTGCTGGAAGTGGCATTCAGTACTTC
TRBV4-3	TRBD2	TRBJ2-7	.	CASSSGRGRPSYEQYF	TGCGCCAGCAGCTCGGGGCGCGGGAGGCCCTCCTACGAGCAGTACTTC
TRBV4-3	.	TRBJ1-5	.	CASSQEAQTQPQHF	TGCGCCAGCAGCCAAGAAGCACAGACTCAGCCCCAGCATTTT
TRBV12-3/TRBV12-4	.	TRBJ1-1	.	CASSPNGANTEAFF	TGTGCCAGCAGCCCGAATGGGGCTAACACTGAAGCTTTCTTT
TRBV20-1	.	TRBJ2-7	.	CSARDSGGSSYEQYF	TGCAGTGCTAGAGACTCAGGTGGAAGCTCCTACGAGCAGTACTTC